These 18 T cell receptor beta chains originate from one sample sequenced in a study of tumor-infiltrating lymphocytes in primary liver carcinoma. Co-extraction yielded RNA and DNA from around 20-30 mg of unsorted bulk tissue. Starting from around 0.45 ug of total RNA, TCR beta cDNA was produced with a primer in the constant region. Libraries of TCR beta came from three nested multiplex PCR rounds with slightly modified ARM-PCR. The study ran its first two PCR rounds for roughly 10 cycles each, using TRBV1-TRBV30 forward primers and a C-beta reverse primer. One entry per CDR3 protein results from TCRdb running MiXCR on the multiplex PCR reads. In the table there are 30,000 to 40,000 distinct CDR3 sequences, roughly four fifths of which are singletons. Specimen: liver tumor tissue from sampling region 4. Regarding subset: tumor region T4, right-lateral pole. These receptors originate from a man in his forties with primary liver carcinoma and hepatitis B virus infection.

On this clonotype itself: The junction departs from the called germline gene at one end, perhaps through a read error. This chain uses TRBV29-1 with TRBJ2-5; D remains unclear. This CDR3 contains 12 residues. The germline V gene has CDR1 SQVTM and CDR2 ANQGSEA. The CDR3 coding sequence is TGCGGCGTTCTGGAGAACCAAGAGATCCTGTACTTC. As protein: CGVLENQEILYF.

This clonotype was detected many times. This clone may be a read error of a much larger clone one base away. Because the CDR3 is missing its conserved closing phenylalanine or tryptophan, this is likely a read error. This chain connects TRBV28 to TRBJ1-1; D might be TRBD1 (6 bases). The ends were cut back, 8 bases at V and 3 bases at J, with 16 bases in the middle. Germline CDR1 reads MDHEN; CDR2 reads SYDVKM. This CDR3 has 14 residues. CDR3 nucleotides: TGTGCCAGCTTCAACACCCCAGGGGACACTGAAGCTTTCTCT. Its translation: CASFNTPGDTEAFS.

Comments on this clonotype: Likely a read error: the CDR3 ends without its conserved phenylalanine or tryptophan. The chain joins TRBV11-1 to TRBJ2-7, with TRBD2 identical over 8 bases. CDR1 and CDR2 (germline): SGHAT, FQDESV (reference sequence). CDR3 size: 15 residues. The CDR3 bases are TGTGCCAGCAGTTTAGCGGGATCGGGAGAATACGAGCAGTACTTA. Its protein product is CASSLAGSGEYEQYL.

The V gene is TRBV6-2 or TRBV6-3, the J gene TRBJ2-7, with 9 bases identical to TRBD2. The CDR3 is made up of 15 amino acids. CDR1 and CDR2 from the germline V gene are MNHEY and SVGEGT. V gave up 10 bases and J gave up 4 bases; unmatched junction bases: 14. The CDR3 DNA is TGTGCCAACGGCACTCCGACTAGCGGAAGGTACGAGCAGTACTTC. Translating it yields CANGTPTSGRYEQYF.

About this clonotype: Relative to the germline gene, one junction end is altered; a read error may explain this. The rearrangement links TRBV12-3 or TRBV12-4 to TRBJ2-7, with a weak D call TRBD1 (5 bases). The CDR3 contains 14 residues. The CDR3 loop reads CTSSLGVGPYEQYF. The CDR3 DNA is TGTACCAGCAGTTTAGGGGTTGGGCCCTACGAGCAGTACTTC.

About this clonotype itself: No conserved phenylalanine or tryptophan ends this CDR3, so it is likely a read error. The gene calls are TRBV28 and TRBJ1-5; D ambiguous. The germline V gene has CDR1 MDHEN and CDR2 SYDVKM. CDR3 size: 15 residues. The V end was cut by 4 bases, the J end by 3 bases, with 13 bases between. This CDR3 reads CASSSVRGNNQPQHI. In DNA, the CDR3 is TGTGCCAGCAGTTCCGTACGGGGAAACAATCAGCCCCAGCATATT.

This clonotype was recorded only once. Likely a read error: the CDR3 ends without its conserved phenylalanine or tryptophan. The chain carries TRBV11-1 and TRBJ1-6; the D gene is possibly TRBD1 (5 bases). The CDR3 has 13 amino acids. Germline CDR1 SGHAT, CDR2 FQDESV (reference sequence). The CDR3 nucleotides read TGCGCCAACAGCCGGACACTGGTTTCACCCCTCCACTCT. Translation gives CANSRTLVSPLHS.

As to this clonotype: One end of the junction varies from germline; a read error may be responsible. The CDR3 here is CSVGTSAANTGEPFF. The CDR3 nucleotides are TGCAGTGTTGGGACTAGCGCGGCGAACACTGGGGAGCCGTTTTTT. The genes are TRBV29-1 and TRBJ2-2; 10 nucleotides match TRBD2. CDR3 size: 15 residues. Germline V gene sequence: CDR1 SQVTM, CDR2 ANQGSEA.

The chain employs TRBV28 and TRBJ1-1; D gene uncertain. The V gene's germline CDR1 is MDHEN and CDR2 SYDVKM. CDR3 length: 14 amino acids. The CDR3, as DNA: TGTGTCAGTACCCAAATGGCGGTTGACACTGAAGCTTTCTTT. It is translated as CVSTQMAVDTEAFF.

V and J are TRBV11-1 and TRBJ2-7; D perhaps matches TRBD2 (6 bases). The CDR3 contains 15 residues. Germline CDR1 SGHAT, CDR2 FQDESV (reference sequence). Trimming left V 2 bases short and J 5 bases short, with 16 bases between. The CDR3 region is CASSLTGLGENEQYF. CDR3 nucleotides: TGTGCCAGCAGCTTAACGGGACTGGGAGAAAACGAGCAGTACTTC.

A few counts support this clonotype. A read error may account for a junction end that differs from germline. This sequence joins TRBV5-1 and TRBJ2-5, with D hard to call. CDR1 is SGHRS and CDR2 is YFSETQ in the germline V gene. The CDR3 length is 14 residues. The CDR3 spells CASSPSAVQETQYF. Written as DNA, the CDR3 is TGTGCCAGCAGCCCCTCGGCAGTCCAAGAGACCCAGTACTTC.

Worth noting for this clonotype: Possible read error: a much larger clone is one base away. This chain links TRBV5-6 with TRBJ1-2; D gene ambiguous. The V gene's germline CDR1 is SGHDT and CDR2 YYEEEE. The CDR3 loop spans 14 amino acids. V lost 0 bases to trimming and J lost 1 base, with 7 bases between them. The CDR3 sequence: CASSLGRINYGYTF. As DNA, the CDR3 is TGTGCCAGCAGCTTGGGTAGGATTAACTATGGCTACACCTTC.

V usage is TRBV4-2 and J usage is TRBJ2-5; D remains unclear. The CDR3 has 16 residues. CDR1 LGHNA and CDR2 YNFKEQ come from the germline V gene. Trimming shortened V by 1 base and J by 2 bases, and 14 bases separated the two germline ends. The CDR3 coding sequence is TGTGCCAGCAGCCAAGCGTCCAGTGAGTTTCAAGAGACCCAGTACTTC. This encodes CASSQASSEFQETQYF.

A remark on this clonotype: Given the absence of the conserved phenylalanine or tryptophan at the CDR3 end, a read error is likely. This chain uses TRBV7-8 with TRBJ2-7, with TRBD2 matching over 8 bases. The V and J ends lost 6 bases and 2 bases, in that order; junction bases with no gene match: 9. This CDR3 comprises 15 residues. Germline V gene lookup returns CDR1 SGHVS and CDR2 FQNEAQ. This CDR3 reads CASSANTSGPYEQYI. CDR3 sequence (DNA): TGTGCCAGCAGTGCCAATACTAGCGGCCCCTACGAGCAGTACATC.

Points on this clonotype: The conserved phenylalanine or tryptophan is not found at the CDR3 terminus, so this likely reflects a read error. The chain carries TRBV7-8 and TRBJ1-3; no clear D. Germline V gene lookup returns CDR1 SGHVS and CDR2 FQNEAQ. This CDR3 region has 16 residues. The CDR3 is CASSLAAASSGNTIYL. The CDR3 bases are TGTGCCAGCAGCCTAGCGGCTGCGTCCTCTGGAAACACCATATATCTT.

As to this clonotype: An end of the junction differs from the germline gene, which may be a read error. The rearrangement links TRBV11-1 to TRBJ2-3, with D perhaps matching TRBD1 or TRBD2 (5 bases each). CDR3 length: 19 residues. Germline CDR1 and CDR2: SGHAT and FQDESV (reference sequence). CDR3 loop: CASNSGGSSVRARTDAQYF. Here the CDR3 DNA reads TGTGCCAGCAACTCTGGGGGAAGCTCTGTTAGAGCCCGCACAGATGCGCAGTATTTT.

Notes on this clonotype: Germline and junction disagree at one end, which may indicate a read error. This sequence joins TRBV11-2 and TRBJ1-5; 10 positions agree with TRBD1. This CDR3 region has 15 residues. The germline gives CDR1 SGHAT, CDR2 FQNNGV. The CDR3 loop is CASISGTGENQSQHF. The CDR3 DNA follows: TGCGCCAGCATCTCCGGGACAGGGGAAAATCAGTCCCAGCATTTT.

This clonotype was seen a single time. Because the CDR3 is missing its conserved closing phenylalanine or tryptophan, this is likely a read error. The chain is built from TRBV29-1 and TRBJ2-3; D call uncertain. The CDR3 has 11 amino acids. From germline, CDR1 is SQVTM and CDR2 ANQGSEA. Trimming removed 6 bases from V and 11 bases from J, with 15 bases in between. The CDR3: CSVAGPAVQYY. CDR3 coding DNA: TGCAGCGTCGCCGGGCCCGCAGTGCAGTATTAT.